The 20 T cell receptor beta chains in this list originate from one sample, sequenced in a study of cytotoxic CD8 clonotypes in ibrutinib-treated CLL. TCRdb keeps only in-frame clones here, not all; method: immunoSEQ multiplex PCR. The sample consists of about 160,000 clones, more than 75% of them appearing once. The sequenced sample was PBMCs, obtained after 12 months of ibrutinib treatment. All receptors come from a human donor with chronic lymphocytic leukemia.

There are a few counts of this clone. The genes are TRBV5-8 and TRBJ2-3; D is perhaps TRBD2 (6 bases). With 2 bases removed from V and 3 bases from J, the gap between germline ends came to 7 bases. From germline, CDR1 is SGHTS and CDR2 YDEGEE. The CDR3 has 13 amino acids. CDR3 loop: CASSFGRTDTQYF. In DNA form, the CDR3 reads TGTGCCAGCAGCTTCGGGAGAACAGATACGCAGTATTTT.

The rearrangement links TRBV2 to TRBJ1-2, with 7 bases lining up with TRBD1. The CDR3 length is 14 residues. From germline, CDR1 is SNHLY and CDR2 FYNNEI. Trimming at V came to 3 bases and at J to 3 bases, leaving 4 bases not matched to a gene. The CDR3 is CASSDQGGYYGYTF. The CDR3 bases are TGTGCCAGCAGTGATCAAGGGGGCTACTATGGCTACACCTTC. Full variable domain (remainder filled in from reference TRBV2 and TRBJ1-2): EPEVTQTPSHQVTQMGQEVILRCVPISNHLYFYWYRQILGQKVEFLVSFYNNEISEKSEIFDDQFSVERPDGSNFTLKIRSTKLEDSAMYFCASSDQGGYYGYTFGSGTRLTVV.

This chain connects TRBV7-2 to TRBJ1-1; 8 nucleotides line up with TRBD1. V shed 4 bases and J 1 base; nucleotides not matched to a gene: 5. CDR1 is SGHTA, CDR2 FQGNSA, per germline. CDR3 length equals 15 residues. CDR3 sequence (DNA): TGTGCCAGCAGCTCCGCCGGGACAGGGAACACTGAAGCTTTCTTT. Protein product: CASSSAGTGNTEAFF.

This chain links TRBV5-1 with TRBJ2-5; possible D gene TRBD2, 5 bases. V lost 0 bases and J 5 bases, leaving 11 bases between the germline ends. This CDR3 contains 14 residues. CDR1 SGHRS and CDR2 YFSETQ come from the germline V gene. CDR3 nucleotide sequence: TGCGCCAGCAGCTTGGCACCCGGGGAGGAGACCCAGTACTTC. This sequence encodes CASSLAPGEETQYF.

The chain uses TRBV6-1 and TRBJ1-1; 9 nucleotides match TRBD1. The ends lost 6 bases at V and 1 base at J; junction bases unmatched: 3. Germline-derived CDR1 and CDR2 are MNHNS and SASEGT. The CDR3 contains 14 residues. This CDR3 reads CASSGDRANTEAFF. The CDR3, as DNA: TGTGCCAGCAGCGGGGACAGGGCGAACACTGAAGCTTTCTTT.

The DNA of the CDR3 is TGTGCTAGTGCCCGGGACAGCCCCTCCACAGATACGCAGTATTTT. Its protein product is CASARDSPSTDTQYF. The rearrangement links TRBV12-5 to TRBJ2-3; 7 bases map to TRBD1. The CDR3 is 15 residues long. Looked up from germline, CDR1 is LGHNT and CDR2 is FRNRAP. Trimming took 7 bases from V and 2 from J; bases not matched to a gene: 9.

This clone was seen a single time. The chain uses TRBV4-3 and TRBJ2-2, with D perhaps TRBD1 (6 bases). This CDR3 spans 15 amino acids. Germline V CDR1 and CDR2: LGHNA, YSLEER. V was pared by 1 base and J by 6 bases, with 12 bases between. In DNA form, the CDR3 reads TGCGCCAGCAGCCAAGCGGAACAGGGATCCGGGGAGCTGTTTTTT. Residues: CASSQAEQGSGELFF.

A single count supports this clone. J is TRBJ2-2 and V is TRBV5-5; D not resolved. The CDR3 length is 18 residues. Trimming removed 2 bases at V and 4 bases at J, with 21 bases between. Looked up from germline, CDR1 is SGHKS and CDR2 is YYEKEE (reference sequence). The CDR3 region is CASSFSSESQWSTGELFF. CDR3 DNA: TGTGCCAGCAGCTTTAGTTCTGAGTCCCAGTGGAGCACCGGGGAGCTGTTTTTT.

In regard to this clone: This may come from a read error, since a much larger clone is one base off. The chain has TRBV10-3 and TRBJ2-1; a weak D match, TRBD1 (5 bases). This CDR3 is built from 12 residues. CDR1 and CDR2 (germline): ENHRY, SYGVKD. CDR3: CVISKTDNEQFF. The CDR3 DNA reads TGTGTCATCAGTAAGACAGACAATGAGCAGTTCTTC.

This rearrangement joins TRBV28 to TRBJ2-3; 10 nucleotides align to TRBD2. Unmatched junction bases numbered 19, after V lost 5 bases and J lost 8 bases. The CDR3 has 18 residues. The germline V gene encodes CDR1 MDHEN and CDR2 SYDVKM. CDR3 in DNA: TGTGCCAGCAGTCCAATAGCCTCTAGCGGGGGTAAGGGAGTTACGCAGTATTTT. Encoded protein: CASSPIASSGGKGVTQYF. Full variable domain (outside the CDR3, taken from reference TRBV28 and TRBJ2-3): DVKVTQSSRYLVKRTGEKVFLECVQDMDHENMFWYRQDPGLGLRLIYFSYDVKMKEKGDIPEGYSVSREKKERFSLILESASTNQTSMYLCASSPIASSGGKGVTQYFGPGTRLTVL.

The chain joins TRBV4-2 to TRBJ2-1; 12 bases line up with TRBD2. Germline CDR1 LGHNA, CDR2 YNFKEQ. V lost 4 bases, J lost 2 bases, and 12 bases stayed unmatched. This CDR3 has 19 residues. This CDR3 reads CASSRRLAGEVGPYNEQFF. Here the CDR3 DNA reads TGTGCCAGCAGCCGAAGACTAGCGGGAGAAGTGGGCCCCTACAATGAGCAGTTCTTC.

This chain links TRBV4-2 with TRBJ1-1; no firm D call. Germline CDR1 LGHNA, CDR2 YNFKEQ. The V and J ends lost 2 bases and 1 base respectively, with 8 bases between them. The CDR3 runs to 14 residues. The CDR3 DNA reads TGTGCCAGCAGCCAATCGTCCAGGAACACTGAAGCTTTCTTT. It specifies CASSQSSRNTEAFF.

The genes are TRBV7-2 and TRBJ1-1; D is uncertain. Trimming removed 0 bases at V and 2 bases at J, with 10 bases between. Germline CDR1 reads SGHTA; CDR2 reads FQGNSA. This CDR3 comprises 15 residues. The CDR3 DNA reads TGTGCCAGCAGCTTAGCAGCGGCCGGAAACACTGAAGCTTTCTTT. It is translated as CASSLAAAGNTEAFF.

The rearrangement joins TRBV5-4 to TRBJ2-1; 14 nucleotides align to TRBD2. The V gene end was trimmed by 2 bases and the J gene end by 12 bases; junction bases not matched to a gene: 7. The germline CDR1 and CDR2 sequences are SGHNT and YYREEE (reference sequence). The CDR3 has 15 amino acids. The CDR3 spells CASSFRLAGGDRQFF. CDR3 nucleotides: TGTGCCAGCAGCTTCCGACTAGCGGGGGGGGATAGGCAGTTCTTC.

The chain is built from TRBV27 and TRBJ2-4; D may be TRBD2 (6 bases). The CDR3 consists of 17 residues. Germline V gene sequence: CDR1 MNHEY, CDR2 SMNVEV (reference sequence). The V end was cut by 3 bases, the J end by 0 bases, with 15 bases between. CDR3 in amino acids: CASSFLALPRAKNIQYF. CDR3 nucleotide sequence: TGTGCCAGCAGTTTTCTAGCGCTACCCAGAGCCAAAAACATTCAGTACTTC.

The CDR3: CAISASPTDTQYF. CDR3 DNA sequence: TGTGCCATCAGCGCGAGCCCGACAGATACGCAGTATTTT. The chain is built from TRBV10-3 and TRBJ2-3; no reliable D call. The germline V gene encodes CDR1 ENHRY and CDR2 SYGVKD. V was trimmed by 6 bases and J by 3 bases, leaving 10 bases between them. The CDR3 extends over 13 amino acids.

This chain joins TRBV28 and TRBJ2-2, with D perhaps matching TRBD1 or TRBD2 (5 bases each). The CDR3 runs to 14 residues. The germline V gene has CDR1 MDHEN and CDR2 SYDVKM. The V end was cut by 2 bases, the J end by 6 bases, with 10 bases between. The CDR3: CASSLPPGPGELFF. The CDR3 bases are TGTGCCAGCAGTTTACCCCCGGGGCCCGGGGAGCTGTTTTTT.

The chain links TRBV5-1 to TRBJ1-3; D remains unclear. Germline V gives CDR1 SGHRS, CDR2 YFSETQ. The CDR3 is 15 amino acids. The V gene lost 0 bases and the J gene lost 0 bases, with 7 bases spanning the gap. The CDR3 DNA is TGCGCCAGCAGCTTGGGGGTTCTCTCTGGAAACACCATATATTTT. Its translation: CASSLGVLSGNTIYF.

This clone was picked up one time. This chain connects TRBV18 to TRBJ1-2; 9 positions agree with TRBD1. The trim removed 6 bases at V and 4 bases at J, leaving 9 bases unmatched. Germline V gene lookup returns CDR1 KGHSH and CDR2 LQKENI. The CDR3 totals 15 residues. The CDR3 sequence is CASSRRDRETYGYTF. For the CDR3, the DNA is TGTGCCAGCTCCCGCCGGGACAGGGAGACCTATGGCTACACCTTC. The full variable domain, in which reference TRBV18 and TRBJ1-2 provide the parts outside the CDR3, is NAGVMQNPRHLVRRRGQEARLRCSPMKGHSHVYWYRQLPEEGLKFMVYLQKENIIDESGMPKERFSAEFPKEGPSILRIQQVVRGDSAAYFCASSRRDRETYGYTFGSGTRLTVV.

The CDR3 reads CASSRRRLGGGQVETQYF. In DNA form, the CDR3 reads TGTGCCAGCAGCCGGAGACGGCTAGGAGGAGGGCAGGTAGAGACCCAGTACTTC. This sequence joins TRBV7-2 and TRBJ2-5, with D maybe TRBD2 (6 bases). The V end was cut by 5 bases, the J end by 4 bases, with 26 bases between. The CDR3 is made up of 18 amino acids. Germline values: CDR1 SGHTA, CDR2 FQGNSA.